Below, 27 T cell receptor beta chains from the same sample are listed, as sequenced in a study of control samples from healthy donors and cancer patients. The repertoire was sequenced with immunoSEQ multiplex PCR; TCRdb's copy has only in-frame clones and lacks some. The sample lists approximately 170,000 clones, 90% to 95% occurring once. Sample: blood. The receptors shown here come from a woman younger than 45 in good health.

As regards this clone: Other nucleotide sequences in the sample specify the same CDR3. The J gene is TRBJ1-2, the V gene TRBV12-3 or TRBV12-4; weak D call: TRBD1 (5 bases). With 3 bases removed from V and 4 bases from J, the gap between germline ends came to 6 bases. This CDR3 contains 12 residues. CDR3 in DNA: TGTGCCAGCAGTTTCGACAGCTATGGCTACACCTTC. Encoded protein: CASSFDSYGYTF.

This clone appeared once. This chain uses TRBV6-1 with TRBJ1-6, with no clear D. The germline CDR1 and CDR2 sequences are MNHNS and SASEGT. Trimming pared 2 bases from V and 4 bases from J, leaving 3 bases between. The CDR3 is 13 amino acids. The chain's CDR3 is CASSEHYNSPLHF. In DNA, the CDR3 is TGTGCCAGCAGTGAACATTATAATTCACCCCTCCACTTT.

On this clone itself: The same CDR3 is also encoded by other DNA sequences in this sample. The genes are TRBV7-2 and TRBJ2-3; D could derive from TRBD1 or TRBD2 (6 bases each). The germline V gene encodes CDR1 SGHTA and CDR2 FQGNSA. V shed 2 bases and J shed 6 bases, with 9 bases lying between them. The CDR3 is 13 residues long. Here the CDR3 reads CASSLRGADTQYF. In DNA form, the CDR3 reads TGTGCCAGCAGCTTAAGGGGGGCGGATACGCAGTATTTT.

CDR3 sequence reads: CASRGTGSEKLFF. CDR3 nucleotide sequence: TGTGCCAGCAGGGGGACAGGGTCTGAAAAACTGTTTTTT. V and J are TRBV28 and TRBJ1-4; 9 bases line up with TRBD1. V dropped 6 bases and J dropped 7; count of bases not matched to a gene: 3. The CDR3 sequence is 13 residues long. Germline V gene data show CDR1 as MDHEN and CDR2 as SYDVKM.

The V call is TRBV18, the J call TRBJ1-5, with D tentatively TRBD1 (6 bases). The CDR3 totals 15 residues. Trimming shortened V by 0 bases and J by 4 bases, and 10 bases separated the two germline ends. Germline values: CDR1 KGHSH, CDR2 LQKENI. CDR3 region: CASSPPDRPNQPQHF. The CDR3 coding sequence is TGTGCCAGCTCACCACCGGACAGACCTAATCAGCCCCAGCATTTT.

Note on this clone: The identical CDR3 is also encoded by other nucleotide sequences in the sample. The chain joins TRBV12-3 or TRBV12-4 to TRBJ1-2; no reliable D call. V was shortened by 1 base and J by 2 bases, with 5 bases between the two germline ends. The length of the CDR3 is 13 residues. CDR3 sequence (DNA): TGTGCCAGCAGTTTAGGGGGAAACTATGGCTACACCTTC. Translating gives CASSLGGNYGYTF.

Notes on this clone: Sequence at one end of the junction differs from germline and may be a read error. Additional DNA sequences in this sample encode the identical CDR3. The genes are TRBV6-1 and TRBJ2-3; TRBD2 aligns across 9 bases. CDR3 length: 15 residues. Germline CDR1 is MNHNS and CDR2 is SASEGT. The CDR3 is CASSEASGAVDTQYF. CDR3 bases: TGTGCTAGCAGTGAGGCTAGCGGGGCTGTAGATACGCAGTATTTT.

The chain uses TRBV15 and TRBJ2-3; 12 positions agree with TRBD2. CDR1 is LNHNV, CDR2 YYDKDF, per germline (reference sequence). The CDR3 loop spans 16 amino acids. V lost 0 bases and J lost 3; bases outside the gene matches: 1. The DNA for the CDR3 is TGTGCCACCAGCAGAGAGCTAGCGGGAGGGACAGATACGCAGTATTTT. It codes for CATSRELAGGTDTQYF.

This clone was seen just once. The V gene is TRBV29-1, the J gene TRBJ1-1; a possible D gene is TRBD1 (5 bases). In germline, CDR1 is SQVTM, CDR2 ANQGSEA. V dropped 2 bases and J dropped 7 bases, with 11 bases sitting between them. This CDR3 is 12 amino acids long. The DNA for the CDR3 is TGCAGCGTTGAATTCACGGGACTTGAAGCTTTCTTT. It translates to CSVEFTGLEAFF.

This chain uses TRBV9 with TRBJ2-5, with 8 bases that match TRBD2. The length of the CDR3 is 14 residues. The V gene's germline CDR1 is SGDLS and CDR2 YYNGEE. J was trimmed by 3 bases and V by 0 bases; bases with no gene match: 1. CDR3 nucleotides: TGTGCCAGCAGCGTAGGAGCGGGGGAAGAGACCCAGTACTTC. Amino acids: CASSVGAGEETQYF.

V is TRBV11-2 and J is TRBJ1-1; 9 bases agree with TRBD1. Trimming removed 5 bases from V and 2 bases from J; junction bases left unmatched: 6. This CDR3 has 15 residues. CDR1 is SGHAT, CDR2 FQNNGV, per germline. The CDR3 DNA reads as TGTGCCAGCAGCCCCCGGACAGGGGTCAACACTGAAGCTTTCTTT. Translated, it gives CASSPRTGVNTEAFF.

The V call is TRBV7-9, the J call TRBJ1-2; D is perhaps TRBD1 (5 bases). CDR1 is SEHNR, CDR2 FQNEAQ, per germline (reference sequence). The CDR3 covers 13 residues. V was trimmed by 1 base and J by 8 bases, leaving 11 bases between them. The CDR3 DNA reads TGTGCCAGCAGCTTAGGGTCGTGGGGCGGCTACACCTTC. Protein product: CASSLGSWGGYTF.

The V call is TRBV5-8, the J call TRBJ1-5; 7 positions agree with TRBD1. The germline V gene encodes CDR1 SGHTS and CDR2 YDEGEE. The CDR3 consists of 15 residues. V trimming: 3 bases; J trimming: 5 bases; junction bases outside the gene matches: 8. CDR3 nucleotides: TGTGCCAGCAGCTCGATCGGGAGGGGGCATCAGCCCCAGCATTTT. Translation: CASSSIGRGHQPQHF.

The gene calls are TRBV19 and TRBJ2-1; 14 nucleotides agree with TRBD2. Trimming took 7 bases from V and 2 from J; bases not matched to a gene: 10. The length of the CDR3 is 18 residues. Germline V gene data show CDR1 as LNHDA and CDR2 as SQIVND (reference sequence). The CDR3 bases are TGTGCCAGTACCCCTTGGGGGACTAGCGGGAGCGCCTACAATGAGCAGTTCTTC. Translated: CASTPWGTSGSAYNEQFF.

The chain employs TRBV6-2 or TRBV6-3 and TRBJ2-1; no firm D call. Trimming removed 2 bases from V and 6 bases from J, with 5 bases in between. Per germline, CDR1 MNHEY and CDR2 SVGEGT. CDR3 length equals 12 residues. Here the CDR3 reads CASSYPGNEQFF. The CDR3 bases are TGTGCCAGCAGTTACCCAGGCAATGAGCAGTTCTTC.

Comments on this clone: Other DNA sequences in this specimen translate into the identical CDR3. This chain connects TRBV12-3 or TRBV12-4 to TRBJ1-5; the D is unclear. The CDR3 totals 13 residues. Trimming took 2 bases from V and 2 from J, leaving 4 bases between them. CDR3 in DNA: TGTGCCAGCAGTTTATGGGGCAATCAGCCCCAGCATTTT. The encoded protein is CASSLWGNQPQHF.

Comment on this clone: A much bigger clone sits one base away, suggesting this may be a read error. Other DNA sequences in this specimen translate into the identical CDR3. This sequence joins TRBV6-1 and TRBJ2-5, with 11 bases fitting TRBD2. The germline V gene has CDR1 MNHNS and CDR2 SASEGT. CDR3 length equals 15 residues. Germline trimming cut 2 bases from V and 1 base from J; bases unmatched to any gene: 0. In DNA form, the CDR3 reads TGTGCCAGCAGTGAACTAGCGGGAGGCCAAGAGACCCAGTACTTC. Its translation is CASSELAGGQETQYF.

The chain has TRBV29-1 and TRBJ2-5; D ambiguous. This CDR3 is 14 amino acids long. Germline CDR1 and CDR2: SQVTM and ANQGSEA. Trimming cost V 5 bases and J 1 base, with 14 bases left between them. The CDR3 DNA is TGCAGCGTTAACTACCGACAAACCCAAGAGACCCAGTACTTC. Its protein product is CSVNYRQTQETQYF.

The CDR3 protein is CATSRGEDEQYF. CDR3 bases: TGTGCCACCAGCAGGGGAGAAGACGAGCAGTACTTC. The chain couples TRBV6-5 to TRBJ2-7, with D perhaps matching TRBD1 (6 bases). Between the trimmed V and J ends, which lost 10 bases and 5 bases, there was a span of 15 bases. The CDR3 runs 12 residues. Germline-derived CDR1 and CDR2 are MNHEY and SVGAGI.

This clone was detected only a few times. This sequence joins TRBV9 and TRBJ1-5; TRBD1 matches 7 bases. The trim removed 0 bases at V and 7 bases at J, leaving 4 bases unmatched. CDR3 length: 14 residues. Germline-derived CDR1 and CDR2 are SGDLS and YYNGEE. The CDR3 nucleotides read TGTGCCAGCAGCGTAGGGGCAGGGGGACAGCCCCAGCATTTT. Amino acids: CASSVGAGGQPQHF.

J is TRBJ1-5 and V is TRBV24-1; 7 bases agree with TRBD1. V lost 3 bases, J lost 3 bases, and 1 base stayed unmatched. This CDR3 comprises 14 residues. Germline-derived CDR1 and CDR2 are KGHDR and SFDVKD. CDR3 sequence: CATSDTGVNQPQHF. As DNA, the CDR3 is TGTGCCACCAGTGATACAGGGGTCAATCAGCCCCAGCATTTT.

The chain uses TRBV6-5 and TRBJ2-3; D is unresolved. This CDR3 has 14 amino acids. Trimming pared 2 bases from V and 1 base from J, leaving 7 bases between. The germline V gene encodes CDR1 MNHEY and CDR2 SVGAGI. CDR3 DNA sequence: TGTGCCAGCAGTTACCTAATAGGCACAGATACGCAGTATTTT. It is translated as CASSYLIGTDTQYF.

V and J are TRBV7-6 and TRBJ2-5; 16 bases map to TRBD2. Germline V lookup: CDR1 SGHVS, CDR2 FNYEAQ. The length of the CDR3 is 17 residues. Germline trimming cut 5 bases from V and 1 base from J; bases unmatched to any gene: 4. CDR3 region: CASSLGTSGGAQETQYF. As DNA, the CDR3 is TGTGCCAGCAGCCTCGGGACTAGCGGGGGGGCCCAAGAGACCCAGTACTTC.

This chain's CDR3 is CASQIAGSSTDTQYF. CDR3 coding DNA: TGTGCCAGCCAAATAGCGGGATCTAGCACAGATACGCAGTATTTT. The V gene is TRBV18, the J gene TRBJ2-3; the match to TRBD2 covers 8 bases. V trimming: 8 bases; J trimming: 0 bases; junction bases outside the gene matches: 7. The CDR3 contains 15 residues. Germline V gene lookup returns CDR1 KGHSH and CDR2 LQKENI.

J is TRBJ1-4 and V is TRBV4-1, with D tentatively TRBD1 (6 bases). In germline, CDR1 is MGHRA, CDR2 YSYEKL. V lost 4 bases to trimming and J lost 0 bases, with 9 bases between them. This CDR3 spans 15 amino acids. The CDR3 region is CASSRTVATNEKLFF. The CDR3 bases are TGCGCCAGCAGCCGGACAGTGGCAACTAATGAAAAACTGTTTTTT.

The V and J genes are TRBV12-5 and TRBJ1-1; D gene ambiguous. CDR3 length: 15 residues. Per the germline V gene, CDR1 is LGHNT and CDR2 is FRNRAP. The ends were cut back, 1 base at V and 2 bases at J, with 11 bases in the middle. The CDR3 nucleotides are TGTGCTAGTGGTTTGGCCCCTGACGGTAACACTGAAGCTTTCTTT. Its protein is CASGLAPDGNTEAFF.

The J gene is TRBJ2-1, the V gene TRBV4-1; TRBD2 matches at 10 bases. The CDR3 is made up of 15 amino acids. With V trimmed by 2 bases and J by 2 bases, 0 bases remained unmatched. CDR1 is MGHRA, CDR2 YSYEKL, per germline. The CDR3 nucleotides read TGCGCCAGCAGCCAACTAGCGGGGGCCTACAATGAGCAGTTCTTC. Its translation is CASSQLAGAYNEQFF.